This T cell receptor (beta chain) is from a study of T cell repertoires in cytomegalovirus infection. The V segment lost 0 bases and the J segment 6 bases; nucleotides outside the gene matches: 9. CDR3 size: 16 residues. Germline V lookup: CDR1 LGHNA, CDR2 YNFKEQ. TCRdb itself ran the reads through MiXCR, one entry per CDR3 protein. The sample yields hundreds of thousands of distinct CDR3 sequences, 30% to 40% seen once. Only a few counts were recorded for this clonotype. What it binds is unknown. This TCR was recovered from a human donor in good health (CMV status not recorded). Some clones in this sample may be carry-over from other donors' samples. The material sequenced was cultured PBMCs, taken from culture after CMV antigen stimulation. V gene TRBV4-2 combines with J gene TRBJ2-3; TRBD2 aligns across 7 bases. CDR3: CASSQDMAGEADTQYF. CDR3 bases: TGTGCCAGCAGCCAAGATATGGCGGGGGAGGCGGATACGCAGTATTTT.